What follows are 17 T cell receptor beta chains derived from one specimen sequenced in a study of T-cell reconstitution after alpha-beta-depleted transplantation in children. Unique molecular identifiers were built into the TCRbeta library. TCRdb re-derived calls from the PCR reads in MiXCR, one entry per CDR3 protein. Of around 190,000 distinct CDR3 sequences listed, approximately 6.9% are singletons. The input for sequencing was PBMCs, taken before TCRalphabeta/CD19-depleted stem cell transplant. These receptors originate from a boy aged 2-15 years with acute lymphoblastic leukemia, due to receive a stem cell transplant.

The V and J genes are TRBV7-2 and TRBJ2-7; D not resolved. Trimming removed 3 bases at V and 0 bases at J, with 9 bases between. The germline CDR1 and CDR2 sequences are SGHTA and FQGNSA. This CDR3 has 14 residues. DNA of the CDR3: TGTGCCAGCAGCTTGGGTGGTTTCTCCTACGAGCAGTACTTC. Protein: CASSLGGFSYEQYF.

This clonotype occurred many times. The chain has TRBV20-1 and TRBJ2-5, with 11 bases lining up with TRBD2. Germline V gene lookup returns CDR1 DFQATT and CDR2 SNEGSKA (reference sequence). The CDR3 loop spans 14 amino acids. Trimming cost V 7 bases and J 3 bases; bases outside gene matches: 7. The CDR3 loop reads CSEKLAGVKETQYF. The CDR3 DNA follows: TGCAGTGAAAAACTAGCGGGAGTAAAAGAGACCCAGTACTTC.

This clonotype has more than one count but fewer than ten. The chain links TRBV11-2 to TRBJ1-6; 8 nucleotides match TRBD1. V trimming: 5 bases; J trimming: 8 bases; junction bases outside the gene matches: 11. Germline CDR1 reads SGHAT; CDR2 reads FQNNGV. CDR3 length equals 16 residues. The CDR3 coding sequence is TGTGCCAGCAGCCACACGTACAGGGGGATATATTCACCCCTCCACTTT. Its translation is CASSHTYRGIYSPLHF. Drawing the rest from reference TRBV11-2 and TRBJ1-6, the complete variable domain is EAGVAQSPRYKIIEKRQSVAFWCNPISGHATLYWYQQILGQGPKLLIQFQNNGVVDDSQLPKDRFSAERLKGVDSTLKIQPAKLEDSAVYLCASSHTYRGIYSPLHFGNGTRLTVT.

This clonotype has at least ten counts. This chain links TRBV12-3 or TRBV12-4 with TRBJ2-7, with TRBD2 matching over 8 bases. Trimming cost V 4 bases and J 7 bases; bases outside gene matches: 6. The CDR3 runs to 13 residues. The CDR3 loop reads CASSSQLAVEQYF. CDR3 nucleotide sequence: TGTGCCAGCAGTTCCCAACTAGCGGTGGAGCAGTACTTC.

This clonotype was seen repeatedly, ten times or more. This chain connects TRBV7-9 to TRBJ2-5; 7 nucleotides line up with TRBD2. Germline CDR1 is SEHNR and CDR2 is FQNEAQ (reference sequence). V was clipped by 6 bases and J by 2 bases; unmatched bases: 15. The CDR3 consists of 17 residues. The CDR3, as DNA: TGTGCCAGCAGGGGGGAGATAACGAAGCGGGATCAAGAGACCCAGTACTTC. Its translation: CASRGEITKRDQETQYF.

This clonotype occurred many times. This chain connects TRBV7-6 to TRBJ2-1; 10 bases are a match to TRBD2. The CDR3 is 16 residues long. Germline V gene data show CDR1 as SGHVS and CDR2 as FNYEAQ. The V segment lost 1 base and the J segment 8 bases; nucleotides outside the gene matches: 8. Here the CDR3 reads CASSLEIAGGEDEQFF. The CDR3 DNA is TGTGCCAGCAGCTTAGAGATAGCGGGGGGCGAGGATGAGCAGTTCTTC.

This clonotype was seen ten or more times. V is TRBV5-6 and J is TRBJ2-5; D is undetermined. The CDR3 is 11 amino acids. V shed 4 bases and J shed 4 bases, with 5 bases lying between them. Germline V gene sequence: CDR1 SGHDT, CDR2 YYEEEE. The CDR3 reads CASSHRETQYF. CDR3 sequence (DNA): TGTGCCAGCAGCCATCGAGAGACCCAGTACTTC.

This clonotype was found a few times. The CDR3 sequence is CASSQEREFYEQYF. DNA of the CDR3: TGTGCCAGCAGCCAAGAACGAGAGTTCTACGAGCAGTACTTC. The chain uses TRBV4-2 and TRBJ2-7, with D hard to call. The V gene lost 0 bases and the J gene lost 3 bases, with 9 bases spanning the gap. CDR1 and CDR2 from the germline V gene are LGHNA and YNFKEQ. The CDR3 spans 14 residues.

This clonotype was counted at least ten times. CDR3 amino acids: CASSLVPSGTSTDTQYF. The DNA for the CDR3 is TGTGCCAGCAGCTTAGTGCCTAGCGGTACTAGCACAGATACGCAGTATTTT. The gene calls are TRBV7-2 and TRBJ2-3; 7 bases map to TRBD2. The V gene's germline CDR1 is SGHTA and CDR2 FQGNSA. Losses at the gene ends were 1 base for V and 0 bases for J; bases not matched to a gene: 7. The CDR3 is made up of 17 amino acids.

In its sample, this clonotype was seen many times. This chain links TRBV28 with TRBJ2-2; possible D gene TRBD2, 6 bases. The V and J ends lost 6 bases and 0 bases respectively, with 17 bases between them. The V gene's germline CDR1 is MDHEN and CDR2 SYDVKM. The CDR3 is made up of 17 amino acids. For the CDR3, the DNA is TGTGCCAGCAGCCCAATTACAGCGGGCCCGAACACCGGGGAGCTGTTTTTT. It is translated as CASSPITAGPNTGELFF.

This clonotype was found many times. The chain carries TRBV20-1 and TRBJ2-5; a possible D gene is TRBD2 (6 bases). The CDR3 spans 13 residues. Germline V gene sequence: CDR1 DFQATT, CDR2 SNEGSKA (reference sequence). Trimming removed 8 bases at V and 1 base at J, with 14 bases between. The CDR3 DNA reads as TGCAGTTCTCAAGCGGGTGCCCAAGAGACCCAGTACTTC. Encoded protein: CSSQAGAQETQYF.

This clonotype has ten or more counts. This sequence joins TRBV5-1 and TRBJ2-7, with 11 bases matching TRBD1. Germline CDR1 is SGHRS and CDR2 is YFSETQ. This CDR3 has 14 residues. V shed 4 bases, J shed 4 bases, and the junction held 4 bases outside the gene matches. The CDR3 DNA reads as TGCGCCAGCAGCCGGACAGGGGGCGAGTACGAGCAGTACTTC. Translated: CASSRTGGEYEQYF.

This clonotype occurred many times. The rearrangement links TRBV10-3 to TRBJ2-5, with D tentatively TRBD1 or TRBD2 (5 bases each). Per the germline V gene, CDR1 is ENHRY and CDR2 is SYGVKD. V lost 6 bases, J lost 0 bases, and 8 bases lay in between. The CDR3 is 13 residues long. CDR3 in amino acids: CAIRQDYQETQYF. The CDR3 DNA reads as TGTGCCATCAGACAGGACTACCAAGAGACCCAGTACTTC.

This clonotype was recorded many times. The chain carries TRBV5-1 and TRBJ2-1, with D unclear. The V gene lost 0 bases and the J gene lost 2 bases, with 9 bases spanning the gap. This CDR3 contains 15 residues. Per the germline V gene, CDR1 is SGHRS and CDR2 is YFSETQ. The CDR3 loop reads CASSLEGNPYNEQFF. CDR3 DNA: TGCGCCAGCAGCTTGGAAGGGAATCCCTACAATGAGCAGTTCTTC.

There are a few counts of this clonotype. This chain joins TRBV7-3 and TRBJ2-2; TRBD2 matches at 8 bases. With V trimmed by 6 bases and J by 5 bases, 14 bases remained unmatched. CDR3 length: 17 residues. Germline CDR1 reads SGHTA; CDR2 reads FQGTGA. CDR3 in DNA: TGTGCCAGCAGGGAAACCGGGGTAGCGGGGATAACCGGGGAGCTGTTTTTT. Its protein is CASRETGVAGITGELFF.

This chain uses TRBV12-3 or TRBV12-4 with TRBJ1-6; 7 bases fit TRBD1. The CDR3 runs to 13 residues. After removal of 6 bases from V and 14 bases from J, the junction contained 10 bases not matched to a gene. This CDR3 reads CASRPGQEAALHF. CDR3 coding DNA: TGTGCCAGCAGACCCGGACAGGAGGCGGCCCTCCACTTT.

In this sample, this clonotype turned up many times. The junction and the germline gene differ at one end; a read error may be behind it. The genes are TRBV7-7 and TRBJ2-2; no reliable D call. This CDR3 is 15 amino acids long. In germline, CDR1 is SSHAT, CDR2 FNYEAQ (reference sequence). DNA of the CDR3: TGTGCTAGCAGCTTAGACACAGAGAACACCGGGGAGCTGTTTTTT. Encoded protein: CASSLDTENTGELFF.